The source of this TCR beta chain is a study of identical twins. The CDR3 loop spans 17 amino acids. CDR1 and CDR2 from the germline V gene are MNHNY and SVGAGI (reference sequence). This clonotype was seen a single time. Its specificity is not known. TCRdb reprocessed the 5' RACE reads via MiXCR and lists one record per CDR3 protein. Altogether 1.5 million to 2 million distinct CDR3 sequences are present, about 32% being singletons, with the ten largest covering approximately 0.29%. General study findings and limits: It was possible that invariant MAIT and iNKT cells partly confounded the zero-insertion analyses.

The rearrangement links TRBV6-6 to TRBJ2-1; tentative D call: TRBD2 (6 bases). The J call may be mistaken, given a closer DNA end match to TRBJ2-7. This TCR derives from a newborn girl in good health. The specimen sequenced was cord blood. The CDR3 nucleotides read TGTGCCAGCAGTTACTCGGCTAGCGTCAGCTCCTACAATGAGCAGTACTTC. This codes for CASSYSASVSSYNEQYF.